These T cell receptor beta chains were read from a single sample in a study of OX40 agonist ivuxolimab in advanced cancers. Profiling relied on immunoSEQ multiplex PCR, and the TCRdb table lists in-frame clones only, not all of them. The repertoire holds about 45,000 clones, with 65% to 90% as singletons. The sequences come from CD4+ or CD8+ T cells sorted from blood, collected in a trial of the OX40 agonist ivuxolimab. The receptors here all came from an adult with an advanced solid tumor such as melanoma, head and neck, liver or kidney cancer. CDR3s include the opening cysteine and the closing phenylalanine or tryptophan. The order of the fields is clone size, V gene, D gene, J gene, CDR3 DNA, CDR3 protein. The D gene is left open where the match is weak. The size entry is marked missing in some rows and otherwise reads once, few, many or a size class.

clone size: .; V gene: TRBV7-3; D gene: .; J gene: TRBJ2-7; CDR3 DNA: TGTGCCAGCAGCTTATACGACAGCTCCTACGAGCAGTACTTC; CDR3 protein: CASSLYDSSYEQYF
clone size: .; V gene: TRBV7-9; D gene: .; J gene: TRBJ1-1; CDR3 DNA: TGTGCCAGCAGCCCCCGATCCACTGAAGCTTTCTTT; CDR3 protein: CASSPRSTEAFF
clone size: .; V gene: TRBV18; D gene: .; J gene: TRBJ1-6; CDR3 DNA: TGTGCCAGCTCGGCTACCCTCGGCGAGGGAGAAGGGAATTCACCCCTCCACTTT; CDR3 protein: CASSATLGEGEGNSPLHF
clone size: few; V gene: TRBV4-2; D gene: .; J gene: TRBJ1-2; CDR3 DNA: TGTGCCAGCAGCCACCTCCGGGACAACAACTATGGCTACACCTTC; CDR3 protein: CASSHLRDNNYGYTF
clone size: .; V gene: TRBV19; D gene: .; J gene: TRBJ2-1; CDR3 DNA: TGTGCCAGTAGTATATCCACTAGCATATACAATGAGCAGTTCTTC; CDR3 protein: CASSISTSIYNEQFF
clone size: .; V gene: TRBV21-1; D gene: .; J gene: TRBJ2-1; CDR3 DNA: TGTGCCAGCAGCAAAGCTGGCGGACTAGCGGGAGGCGAGCAGTTCTTC; CDR3 protein: CASSKAGGLAGGEQFF
clone size: .; V gene: TRBV7-8; D gene: TRBD1; J gene: TRBJ1-2; CDR3 DNA: TGTGCCAGCAGCTTAGCGCCCCGGACAGGGATATATGGCTACACCTTC; CDR3 protein: CASSLAPRTGIYGYTF
clone size: .; V gene: TRBV6-5; D gene: .; J gene: TRBJ2-1; CDR3 DNA: TGTGCCAGCAGTTACGACAGGGAGGTCACTGAGCAGTTCTTC; CDR3 protein: CASSYDREVTEQFF
clone size: .; V gene: TRBV7-6; D gene: .; J gene: TRBJ2-1; CDR3 DNA: TGTGCCAGCAGCTTAGCGACGATCAATGAGCAGTTCTTC; CDR3 protein: CASSLATINEQFF
clone size: .; V gene: TRBV9; D gene: TRBD1; J gene: TRBJ1-1; CDR3 DNA: TGTGCCAGCAGCGTGGACAGGGGGAACACTGAAGCTTTCTTT; CDR3 protein: CASSVDRGNTEAFF
clone size: .; V gene: TRBV10-3; D gene: TRBD2; J gene: TRBJ2-5; CDR3 DNA: TGTGCCATCAGTGAGTCGGCGGGAGGGCCGGAAAGAGAGACCCAGTACTTC; CDR3 protein: CAISESAGGPERETQYF
clone size: .; V gene: TRBV7-2; D gene: .; J gene: TRBJ2-5; CDR3 DNA: TGTGCCAGCAGCCCCAGTTACGGTAGTTTAGAGACCCAGTACTTC; CDR3 protein: CASSPSYGSLETQYF
clone size: .; V gene: TRBV19; D gene: TRBD1; J gene: TRBJ1-5; CDR3 DNA: TGTGCCAGTAGGTTAAACCGGGACAGGACCTATAGCAATCAGCCCCAGCATTTT; CDR3 protein: CASRLNRDRTYSNQPQHF
clone size: .; V gene: TRBV27; D gene: TRBD1; J gene: TRBJ1-6; CDR3 DNA: TGTGCCAGCAGTCACCCCCCTGGGACAGGATATTCACCCCTCCACTTT; CDR3 protein: CASSHPPGTGYSPLHF
clone size: once; V gene: TRBV2; D gene: TRBD1; J gene: TRBJ2-7; CDR3 DNA: TGTGCCAGCACCTTGACAGGGTTTAGGGCCTACGAGCAGTACTTC; CDR3 protein: CASTLTGFRAYEQYF
clone size: .; V gene: TRBV29-1; D gene: TRBD2; J gene: TRBJ2-1; CDR3 DNA: TGCAGCGTGGGACTAGCGGGCGCTTACAATGAGCAGTTCTTC; CDR3 protein: CSVGLAGAYNEQFF
clone size: .; V gene: TRBV7-9; D gene: .; J gene: TRBJ2-7; CDR3 DNA: TGTGCCAGCAGCTTAGCAGACCACTACGAGCAGTACTTC; CDR3 protein: CASSLADHYEQYF
clone size: .; V gene: TRBV28; D gene: .; J gene: TRBJ2-5; CDR3 DNA: TGTGCCAGCAGTTGGGTAGATCGGTGGCAGGGGAAAGTCGAAGAGACCCAGTACTTC; CDR3 protein: CASSWVDRWQGKVEETQYF
clone size: .; V gene: TRBV7-8; D gene: TRBD2; J gene: TRBJ2-3; CDR3 DNA: TGTGCCAGCAGCTTAGCTACTAGCGGGAGCACAGATACGCAGTATTTT; CDR3 protein: CASSLATSGSTDTQYF
clone size: once; V gene: TRBV7-9; D gene: .; J gene: TRBJ2-2; CDR3 DNA: TGTGCCAGCACCCAACAGGAGAACACCGGGGAGCTGTTTTTT; CDR3 protein: CASTQQENTGELFF
clone size: .; V gene: TRBV7-9; D gene: .; J gene: TRBJ2-5; CDR3 DNA: TGTGCCAGCAGCCAGGGGGGACGAGAGACCCAGTACTTC; CDR3 protein: CASSQGGRETQYF
clone size: .; V gene: TRBV28; D gene: TRBD2; J gene: TRBJ2-1; CDR3 DNA: TGTGCCAGCAGTTTATCTCCAGGGACCAGGACTAGCGGGAGCTCCTACAATGAGCAGTTCTTC; CDR3 protein: CASSLSPGTRTSGSSYNEQFF
clone size: once; V gene: TRBV15; D gene: TRBD2; J gene: TRBJ2-1; CDR3 DNA: TGTGCCACCAGCACCTTGACTAGCGGGAGTAATGAGCAGTTCTTC; CDR3 protein: CATSTLTSGSNEQFF
clone size: .; V gene: TRBV5-4; D gene: .; J gene: TRBJ2-1; CDR3 DNA: TGTGCCAGCAGCGACATTGAGCAGTTCTTC; CDR3 protein: CASSDIEQFF
clone size: .; V gene: TRBV19; D gene: .; J gene: TRBJ2-5; CDR3 DNA: TGTGCCAGTGGATTGGCTAGCTGGAGGAAAAAAGAGACCCAGTACTTC; CDR3 protein: CASGLASWRKKETQYF
clone size: .; V gene: TRBV5-1; D gene: .; J gene: TRBJ1-5; CDR3 DNA: TGCGCCAGCAGGGGGCAGAGCAATCAGCCCCAGCATTTT; CDR3 protein: CASRGQSNQPQHF
clone size: .; V gene: TRBV6-1; D gene: .; J gene: TRBJ2-1; CDR3 DNA: TGTGCCAGCAGGGTGACGGTGAGCTCCTACAATGAGCAGTTCTTC; CDR3 protein: CASRVTVSSYNEQFF
clone size: .; V gene: TRBV2; D gene: .; J gene: TRBJ2-2; CDR3 DNA: TGTGCCAGCAGCCGGACTCTCCGGGCCACCGGGGAGCTGTTTTTT; CDR3 protein: CASSRTLRATGELFF